This T cell receptor beta chain was profiled in a study of patients and donors after allogeneic stem cell transplantation. With 5 bases removed from V and 4 bases from J, the gap between germline ends came to 18 bases. The CDR3 runs to 16 residues. This clonotype was detected a few times. Via MiXCR, TCRdb re-called the RT-PCR reads, giving one row per CDR3 protein. The sample comprises roughly 200,000 distinct CDR3 sequences, around two fifths of which are singletons, and 25% to 35% rests with the top ten. The V gene is TRBV12-3 or TRBV12-4, the J gene TRBJ1-3; a possible D gene is TRBD1 (5 bases). The clonotype originates from a human donor who was either an allogeneic HSCT recipient or a stem cell or donor lymphocyte infusion donor (not recorded which). It is not recorded whose cells these are; they may come from a transplant donor. Sequencing was performed on blood, either unsorted or a sorted T cell fraction (not recorded which). DNA of the CDR3: TGTGCCAGCAGTCCCAGGGAAAGGACGTGGGGAAACACCATATATTTT. Its protein is CASSPRERTWGNTIYF.